The present T cell receptor (beta chain) was sequenced within a study of PD-L1 blockade in urothelial cancer. On the study more broadly: There were a median of around 140,000 T cells in blood samples.

Libraries were prepared by immunoSEQ multiplex PCR; TCRdb keeps only in-frame clonotypes and omits some of them. Of 40,000 to 55,000 clones listed, 88% are singletons. Time point meaning: peripheral blood 6 weeks after treatment start. Per patient, between 1 and 8 samples were collected at pretreatment and on-treatment time points. Germline loops: CDR1 SGHTA, CDR2 FQGNSA. CDR3 length equals 15 residues. V lost 5 bases and J lost 4, with 14 bases in between. The sequence came from a man aged 60 to 75 with urothelial cancer. The sequencing used PBMCs, collected around atezolizumab (anti-PD-L1) treatment. This chain uses TRBV7-2 with TRBJ1-4, with TRBD1 as a possible D gene (5 bases). CDR3 loop: CASSTSTASNEKLFF. Here the CDR3 DNA reads TGTGCCAGCAGCACTTCGACAGCGAGTAATGAAAAACTGTTTTTT.